Shown below are 2 T cell receptor beta chains from a single sample sequenced in a study of shared clonotypes between healthy human individuals. Clones were sequenced by immunoSEQ multiplex PCR, and TCRdb holds only the in-frame ones, with some missing. Of roughly 2,500,000 clones listed, roughly 93% were seen once; the top ten hold 0.36%. The sequenced sample consisted of naive CD4+ T cells from PBMCs. Specified subset: CD45RA+ positively selected. These receptor sequences come from a young man in good health. Some clones in this sample may be carry-over from other donors' samples.

The J gene is TRBJ2-1, the V gene TRBV18; D is perhaps TRBD2 (6 bases). Per the germline V gene, CDR1 is KGHSH and CDR2 is LQKENI. The CDR3 spans 14 residues. Trimming stripped 6 bases from V and 3 bases from J, with 12 bases between. CDR3 DNA sequence: TGTGCCAGCTCGGTGGAGCGGGTCTACAATGAGCAGTTCTTC. This sequence encodes CASSVERVYNEQFF.

In the case of this clone: Other DNA sequences in the same sample also yield this CDR3. The chain employs TRBV28 and TRBJ2-3; 14 nucleotides match TRBD2. V shed 3 bases, J shed 1 base, and the junction held 0 bases outside the gene matches. This CDR3 has 16 residues. CDR1 is MDHEN and CDR2 is SYDVKM in the germline V gene. The CDR3 reads CASSLGLAGGTDTQYF. In DNA form, the CDR3 reads TGTGCCAGCAGTTTGGGACTAGCGGGAGGCACAGATACGCAGTATTTT.